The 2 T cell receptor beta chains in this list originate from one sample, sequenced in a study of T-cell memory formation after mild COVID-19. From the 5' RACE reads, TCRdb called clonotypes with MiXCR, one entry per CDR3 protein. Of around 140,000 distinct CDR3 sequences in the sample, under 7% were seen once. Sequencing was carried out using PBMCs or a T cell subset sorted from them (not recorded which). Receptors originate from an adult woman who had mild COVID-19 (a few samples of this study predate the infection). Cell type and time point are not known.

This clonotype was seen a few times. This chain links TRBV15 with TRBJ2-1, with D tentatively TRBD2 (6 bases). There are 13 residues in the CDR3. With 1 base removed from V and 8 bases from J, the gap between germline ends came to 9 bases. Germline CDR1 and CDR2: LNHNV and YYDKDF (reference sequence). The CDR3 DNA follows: TGTGCCACCAGCAGAGGGGGGGTCCATGAGCAGTTCTTC. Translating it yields CATSRGGVHEQFF.

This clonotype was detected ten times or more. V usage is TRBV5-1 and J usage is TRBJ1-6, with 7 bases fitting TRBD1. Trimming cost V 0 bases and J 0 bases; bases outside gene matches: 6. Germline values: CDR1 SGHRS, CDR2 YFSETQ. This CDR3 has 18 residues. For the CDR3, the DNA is TGCGCCAGCAGCTTGGACAGGGGCCGTAGCTCCTATAATTCACCCCTCCACTTT. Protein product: CASSLDRGRSSYNSPLHF.